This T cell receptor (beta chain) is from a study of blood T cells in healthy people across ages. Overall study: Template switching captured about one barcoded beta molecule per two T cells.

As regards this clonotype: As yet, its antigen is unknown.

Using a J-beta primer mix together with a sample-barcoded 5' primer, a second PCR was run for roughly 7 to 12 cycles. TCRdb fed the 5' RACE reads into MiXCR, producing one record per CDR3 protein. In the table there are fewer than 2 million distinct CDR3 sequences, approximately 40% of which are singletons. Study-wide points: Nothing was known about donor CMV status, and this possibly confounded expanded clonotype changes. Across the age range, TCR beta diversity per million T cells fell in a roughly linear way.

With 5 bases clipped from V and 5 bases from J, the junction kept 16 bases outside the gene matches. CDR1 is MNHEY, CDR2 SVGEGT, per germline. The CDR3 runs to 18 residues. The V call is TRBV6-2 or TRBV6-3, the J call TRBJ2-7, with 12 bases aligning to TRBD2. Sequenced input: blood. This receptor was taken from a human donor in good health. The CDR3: CASSPYPEGLAGRNEQYF. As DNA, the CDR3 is TGTGCCAGCAGTCCCTATCCCGAAGGACTAGCGGGGCGGAACGAGCAGTACTTC.